A selection of T cell receptor beta chains follows, all from one sample in a study of neurological immune-mediated disorders. TCRdb independently ran MiXCR on the 5' RACE reads; one entry per CDR3 protein. The repertoire holds about 55,000 distinct CDR3 sequences, with roughly 3.8% as singletons. The sample taken for sequencing was PBMCs. These receptor sequences come from a man in his 60s with multiple sclerosis. Each CDR3 is given with its conserved first and last residue. D genes are given only for firm matches. Expanded clones are given a class, and other clones once, few, many or no size at all.

CDR3nt: TGTGCCAGCAGCTTGTTGAGCGAGCAGTACTTC
CDR3aa: CASSLLSEQYF
v_gene: TRBV7-2
j_gene: TRBJ2-7
d_gene: -
abundance: few

CDR3nt: TGCGCCAGCAGCCCCAGGACTAGCGGGGGGAAGACAGATACGCAGTATTTT
CDR3aa: CASSPRTSGGKTDTQYF
v_gene: TRBV5-1
j_gene: TRBJ2-3
d_gene: TRBD2
abundance: many

CDR3nt: TGCAGCGTTGTGTCTGGCTCCGAGAGCTACACCTTC
CDR3aa: CSVVSGSESYTF
v_gene: TRBV29-1
j_gene: TRBJ1-2
d_gene: -
abundance: many

CDR3nt: TGCAGCGTAGCTAGCGGAACCGGGGAGCTGTTTTTT
CDR3aa: CSVASGTGELFF
v_gene: TRBV29-1
j_gene: TRBJ2-2
d_gene: TRBD2
abundance: many

CDR3nt: TGTGCCAGCACCGGGAGAGGGGACCACTATGGCTACACCTTC
CDR3aa: CASTGRGDHYGYTF
v_gene: TRBV14
j_gene: TRBJ1-2
d_gene: -
abundance: many

CDR3nt: TGCAGCGTTGTGATGGGGTCGGGGATCGGGGAGCTGTTTTTT
CDR3aa: CSVVMGSGIGELFF
v_gene: TRBV29-1
j_gene: TRBJ2-2
d_gene: -
abundance: many

CDR3nt: TGTGCCAGCAGCAGACAGGGGACCACCTACGAGCAGTACTTC
CDR3aa: CASSRQGTTYEQYF
v_gene: TRBV5-6
j_gene: TRBJ2-7
d_gene: TRBD1
abundance: many

CDR3nt: TGTGCCAGCAGAGGACTAGCTCAGGGCAATGAGCAGTTCTTC
CDR3aa: CASRGLAQGNEQFF
v_gene: TRBV6-1
j_gene: TRBJ2-1
d_gene: TRBD2
abundance: many

CDR3nt: TGTGCCAGCAGCTGGCGGGACACGGATAATTCACCCCTCCACTTT
CDR3aa: CASSWRDTDNSPLHF
v_gene: TRBV7-2
j_gene: TRBJ1-6
d_gene: -
abundance: many

CDR3nt: TGCGCCAGCAGTGAGTTCCCGGGCGTCTCCTACGAGCAGTACTTC
CDR3aa: CASSEFPGVSYEQYF
v_gene: TRBV10-1
j_gene: TRBJ2-7
d_gene: -
abundance: -

CDR3nt: TGTGCCACCAGCAGCAGGAGGTCTAATGAAAAACTGTTTTTT
CDR3aa: CATSSRRSNEKLFF
v_gene: TRBV15
j_gene: TRBJ1-4
d_gene: -
abundance: many

CDR3nt: TGCGCCAGCAGCCAAACAAGCGGGAATTACTTCAATGAGCAGTTCTTC
CDR3aa: CASSQTSGNYFNEQFF
v_gene: TRBV5-1
j_gene: TRBJ2-1
d_gene: TRBD2
abundance: few

CDR3nt: TGTGCCAGCTCACCAAACGGGGGAGGGGACCAGCCCCAGCATTTT
CDR3aa: CASSPNGGGDQPQHF
v_gene: TRBV18
j_gene: TRBJ1-5
d_gene: -
abundance: many

CDR3nt: TGCGCCAGCAGCCAAGGAGGCAGGGCGGATGACGAGCAGTACTTC
CDR3aa: CASSQGGRADDEQYF
v_gene: TRBV4-1
j_gene: TRBJ2-7
d_gene: -
abundance: many

CDR3nt: TGTGCCAGCAGTTACTCTCCAGGATTTCTCTATGGCTACACCTTC
CDR3aa: CASSYSPGFLYGYTF
v_gene: TRBV6-5
j_gene: TRBJ1-2
d_gene: -
abundance: many

CDR3nt: TGCAGCGCCCAAACAGGGTTCTATGGCTACACCTTC
CDR3aa: CSAQTGFYGYTF
v_gene: TRBV29-1
j_gene: TRBJ1-2
d_gene: -
abundance: many

CDR3nt: TGTGCCAGCAGAAGTAGCGGGACGAACACCGGGGAGCTGTTTTTT
CDR3aa: CASRSSGTNTGELFF
v_gene: TRBV3-1
j_gene: TRBJ2-2
d_gene: TRBD2
abundance: many

CDR3nt: TGTGCCAGTAAACAGGGGAACAAGACCCAGAATTTT
CDR3aa: CASKQGNKTQNF
v_gene: TRBV18
j_gene: TRBJ1-5
d_gene: TRBD1
abundance: few

CDR3nt: TGCGCCAGCAGCTGGGTAAGCTCCTACGAGCAGTACTTC
CDR3aa: CASSWVSSYEQYF
v_gene: TRBV5-1
j_gene: TRBJ2-7
d_gene: -
abundance: -

CDR3nt: TGCGCCAGCAGCCAAACTAGCGGGGCAAACAATGAGCAGTTCTTC
CDR3aa: CASSQTSGANNEQFF
v_gene: TRBV5-1
j_gene: TRBJ2-1
d_gene: TRBD2
abundance: many

CDR3nt: TGTGCCAGCAGTTTCCCCAGCGATACGCAGTATTTT
CDR3aa: CASSFPSDTQYF
v_gene: TRBV28
j_gene: TRBJ2-3
d_gene: -
abundance: many

CDR3nt: TGCAGTGCTAGAGATCCAAGCGGGAGGGCCGAAAATGAGCAGTTCTTC
CDR3aa: CSARDPSGRAENEQFF
v_gene: TRBV20-1
j_gene: TRBJ2-1
d_gene: TRBD2
abundance: -

CDR3nt: TGTGCCAGCAAGTGGAAGGGGTCCTATAATTCACCCCTCCACTTT
CDR3aa: CASKWKGSYNSPLHF
v_gene: TRBV6-5
j_gene: TRBJ1-6
d_gene: -
abundance: many

CDR3nt: TGTGCCAGCATGCCGGGACAGGGTATTTCCACTGAAGCTTTCTTT
CDR3aa: CASMPGQGISTEAFF
v_gene: TRBV6-1
j_gene: TRBJ1-1
d_gene: TRBD1
abundance: many

CDR3nt: TGCAGTGCTAGGCCCCCGGGACAGGGAGAATACGAGCAGTACTTC
CDR3aa: CSARPPGQGEYEQYF
v_gene: TRBV20-1
j_gene: TRBJ2-7
d_gene: TRBD1
abundance: many

CDR3nt: TGCAGTGCTAGATCGGTCTCCTACAATGAGCAGTTCTTC
CDR3aa: CSARSVSYNEQFF
v_gene: TRBV20-1
j_gene: TRBJ2-1
d_gene: -
abundance: -

CDR3nt: TGTGCCACCAGCAGATCCCGGGGACTAGAAGCAGATACGCAGTATTTT
CDR3aa: CATSRSRGLEADTQYF
v_gene: TRBV15
j_gene: TRBJ2-3
d_gene: TRBD2
abundance: many